This TCR beta chain was profiled in a study of blood T cell repertoires in COVID-19. Turning to the study itself: Spain, Italy and the United States supplied samples that represented acute and convalescent COVID-19.

Methods used by the authors: By means of reference gene primer amplification, nucleated cell counts were estimated. Method: immunoSEQ multiplex PCR; TCRdb's copy keeps in-frame clones and lacks some. V and J calls and clone size are as listed in that table; D and trimming were resolved from the DNA. The sample lists some 100,000 clones, 70% to 90% occurring once. Germline V gives CDR1 SGDLS, CDR2 YYNGEE. This CDR3 comprises 17 residues. V was clipped by 3 bases and J by 0 bases, with 18 bases between them. The sample was peripheral blood. The source of this sequence is a woman aged 70-85 years with acute or convalescent COVID-19. The chain uses TRBV9 and TRBJ1-1, with D possibly being TRBD1 (6 bases). As DNA, the CDR3 is TGTGCCAGCAGCGCATCAGTAGGGGGGGACATGAACACTGAAGCTTTCTTT. Its translation: CASSASVGGDMNTEAFF.